Presented here are 26 T cell receptor beta chains from one specimen sequenced in a study of T-cell memory formation after mild COVID-19. TCRdb itself ran the 5' RACE reads through MiXCR, one entry per CDR3 protein. The sample lists roughly 260,000 distinct CDR3 sequences; over 15% were seen once. Sequencing was done on a sample of PBMCs or a T cell subset sorted from them (not recorded which). The receptors derive from a man between 18 and 29 years old who had mild COVID-19 (a few samples of this study predate the infection). Cell type and time point are not known.

This chain links TRBV28 with TRBJ1-1; no definite D call. Germline V gene lookup returns CDR1 MDHEN and CDR2 SYDVKM. The CDR3 spans 15 residues. Trimming cost V 5 bases and J 3 bases, with 16 bases left between them. CDR3 DNA: TGTGCCAGCAGTCCTAGCGCGGCGGGCGACACTGAAGCTTTCTTT. Residues: CASSPSAAGDTEAFF. The full variable domain, completed using reference TRBV28 and TRBJ1-1, is DVKVTQSSRYLVKRTGEKVFLECVQDMDHENMFWYRQDPGLGLRLIYFSYDVKMKEKGDIPEGYSVSREKKERFSLILESASTNQTSMYLCASSPSAAGDTEAFFGQGTRLTVV.

The rearrangement joins TRBV24-1 to TRBJ2-7, with 7 positions matching TRBD1. Trimming removed 4 bases from V and 5 bases from J; junction bases left unmatched: 10. The length of the CDR3 is 15 residues. Germline V gene data show CDR1 as KGHDR and CDR2 as SFDVKD. The CDR3 reads CATSDQTTGDDEQYF. The DNA of the CDR3 is TGTGCCACCAGTGACCAAACCACAGGGGACGACGAGCAGTACTTC.

The genes are TRBV11-3 and TRBJ2-2, with 7 bases lining up with TRBD2. Germline-derived CDR1 and CDR2 are SGHNT and YENEEA. J was trimmed by 6 bases and V by 1 base; bases with no gene match: 11. This CDR3 is 17 amino acids long. Written as DNA, the CDR3 is TGTGCCAGCAGCTTAGGATCGAGCGGGGCTCGGGCCGGGGAGCTGTTTTTT. This gives the protein CASSLGSSGARAGELFF.

This clonotype was seen more than once but under ten times. The J gene is TRBJ1-2, the V gene TRBV18; 9 bases map to TRBD1. V gave up 6 bases and J gave up 6 bases; unmatched junction bases: 11. CDR3 length: 15 residues. Germline-derived CDR1 and CDR2 are KGHSH and LQKENI. DNA of the CDR3: TGTGCCAGCTCCCCCGGGGACAGGGCCTCCAATGGCTACACCTTC. This codes for CASSPGDRASNGYTF.

This chain connects TRBV6-6 to TRBJ1-5; D call uncertain. Trimming took 2 bases from V and 5 from J, leaving 13 bases between them. The CDR3 extends over 15 amino acids. Germline CDR1 MNHNY, CDR2 SVGAGI (reference sequence). The CDR3 DNA follows: TGTGCCAGCAGTTACGGTGTCCGAGCGGATCAGCCCCAGCATTTT. It specifies CASSYGVRADQPQHF.

This chain uses TRBV24-1 with TRBJ1-5; D gene unclear. Germline lookup yields CDR1 KGHDR and CDR2 SFDVKD. The length of the CDR3 is 12 residues. CDR3 sequence reads: CEKGDGNQPQHF. CDR3 sequence (DNA): TGTGAAAAGGGTGATGGCAATCAGCCCCAGCATTTT.

The chain is built from TRBV10-3 and TRBJ1-1; 7 bases fit TRBD1. The junction had 4 bases not matched to a gene; V was cut back by 7 bases and J by 2 bases. Germline assignment: CDR1 ENHRY and CDR2 SYGVKD. The CDR3 length is 13 residues. The DNA for the CDR3 is TGTGCCATCACTGGGACAGCCAACACTGAAGCTTTCTTT. This gives the protein CAITGTANTEAFF.

This clonotype was seen a few times. The rearrangement uses TRBV5-1 and TRBJ2-5; D might be TRBD1 or TRBD2, each matching 6 bases. Germline CDR1 reads SGHRS; CDR2 reads YFSETQ. The CDR3 totals 16 residues. Trimming left V 0 bases short and J 5 bases short, with 17 bases between. The CDR3 reads CASSLAVRGLGETQYF. The CDR3, as DNA: TGCGCCAGCAGCTTGGCTGTCCGGGGGCTAGGGGAGACCCAGTACTTC.

This clonotype was detected a few times. The chain couples TRBV6-5 to TRBJ1-1; 7 bases fit TRBD1. Germline V lookup: CDR1 MNHEY, CDR2 SVGAGI. This CDR3 is 16 amino acids long. V lost 0 bases to trimming and J lost 1 base; unmatched junction nucleotides: 5. This CDR3 is CASSYSRGRGNTEAFF. In nucleotides, the CDR3 is TGTGCCAGCAGTTACTCAAGGGGGCGGGGGAACACTGAAGCTTTCTTT.

The CDR3: CASSPWTGPDEQYF. The CDR3, as DNA: TGTGCCAGCTCACCCTGGACAGGCCCTGACGAGCAGTACTTC. J is TRBJ2-7 and V is TRBV18; TRBD1 matches 7 bases. The CDR3 covers 14 residues. The germline V gene encodes CDR1 KGHSH and CDR2 LQKENI. The junction had 7 bases not matched to a gene; V was cut back by 3 bases and J by 5 bases.

This chain uses TRBV7-6 with TRBJ2-2; D ambiguous. The CDR3 is made up of 14 amino acids. Germline CDR1 is SGHVS and CDR2 is FNYEAQ. Trimming pared 5 bases from V and 7 bases from J, leaving 14 bases between. The chain's CDR3 is CASSPQLGNGELFF. The CDR3 DNA sequence: TGTGCCAGCAGCCCCCAGCTGGGGAACGGGGAGCTGTTTTTT. Full variable domain (rest looked up from reference TRBV7-6 and TRBJ2-2): GAGVSQSPRYKVTKRGQDVALRCDPISGHVSLYWYRQALGQGPEFLTYFNYEAQQDKSGLPNDRFSAERPEGSISTLTIQRTEQRDSAMYRCASSPQLGNGELFFGEGSRLTVL.

This sequence joins TRBV6-5 and TRBJ2-5, with D possibly TRBD1 on 7 matching bases. Germline values: CDR1 MNHEY, CDR2 SVGAGI. Between the trimmed V and J ends, which lost 4 bases and 4 bases, there was a span of 16 bases. There are 15 residues in the CDR3. This chain's CDR3 is CASSSAGGPLETQYF. The CDR3 DNA sequence: TGTGCCAGCAGTTCCGCAGGGGGGCCGCTAGAGACCCAGTACTTC.

This chain connects TRBV4-1 to TRBJ1-1; TRBD1 is a possible D gene (6 bases). V gave up 6 bases and J gave up 1 base, with 12 bases separating them. Germline lookup yields CDR1 MGHRA and CDR2 YSYEKL. The CDR3 runs 14 residues. CDR3 residues: CASRQQGTNTEAFF. CDR3 coding DNA: TGCGCCAGCAGACAGCAGGGGACGAACACTGAAGCTTTCTTT.

The rearrangement links TRBV11-2 to TRBJ1-6, with unresolved D. V shed 7 bases and J shed 10 bases, with 14 bases lying between them. This CDR3 has 13 amino acids. CDR1 is SGHAT, CDR2 FQNNGV, per germline. DNA for the CDR3: TGTGCCAGCACCGAGAGGTGGAGATCACCCCTCCACTTT. Residues: CASTERWRSPLHF.

The chain joins TRBV6-2 or TRBV6-3 to TRBJ1-1; D call uncertain. The CDR3 spans 12 residues. Per germline, CDR1 MNHEY and CDR2 SVGEGT. V shed 5 bases and J shed 3 bases, with 7 bases lying between them. As DNA, the CDR3 is TGTGCCAGCAGTCCCGATGACACTGAAGCTTTCTTT. It yields the protein CASSPDDTEAFF.

The gene calls are TRBV7-2 and TRBJ1-1, with D possibly matching TRBD1 (6 bases). This CDR3 spans 14 amino acids. Deletions cut 3 bases from V and 3 bases from J, with 11 bases between. The germline CDR1 and CDR2 sequences are SGHTA and FQGNSA. The CDR3 protein is CASSFQGPDTEAFF. The CDR3 DNA reads TGTGCCAGCAGCTTCCAGGGGCCGGACACTGAAGCTTTCTTT.

This rearrangement joins TRBV6-1 to TRBJ2-7, with no clear D. With 2 bases removed from V and 1 base from J, the gap between germline ends came to 9 bases. CDR1 MNHNS and CDR2 SASEGT come from the germline V gene. This CDR3 region has 14 residues. DNA for the CDR3: TGTGCCAGCAGTGAAAGGGTGAGTTCCTACGAGCAGTACTTC. Translation gives CASSERVSSYEQYF.

This chain joins TRBV7-3 and TRBJ1-2, with TRBD1 identical over 8 bases. Trimming took 5 bases from V and 10 from J; bases not matched to a gene: 9. This CDR3 has 13 residues. CDR1 is SGHTA, CDR2 FQGTGA, per germline. CDR3 loop: CASSPYGTGDYTF. DNA for the CDR3: TGTGCCAGCAGCCCGTACGGGACAGGCGACTACACCTTC. The whole variable domain, remainder taken from reference TRBV7-3 and TRBJ1-2, is GAGVSQTPSNKVTEKGKYVELRCDPISGHTALYWYRQSLGQGPEFLIYFQGTGAADDSGLPNDRFFAVRPEGSVSTLKIQRTERGDSAVYLCASSPYGTGDYTFGSGTRLTVV.

Only a few counts were recorded for this clonotype. This chain connects TRBV10-3 to TRBJ2-6; D tentatively reads TRBD1 or TRBD2 (5 bases each). The V and J ends lost 10 bases and 4 bases respectively, with 17 bases between them. The germline V gene has CDR1 ENHRY and CDR2 SYGVKD. CDR3 size: 15 residues. CDR3 bases: TGTGCCACCTCGGACGGGGCGCCCGGGGCCAACGTCCTGACTTTC. Amino acid sequence: CATSDGAPGANVLTF.

This clonotype was picked up a small number of times. The J gene is TRBJ2-3, the V gene TRBV5-1; D might be TRBD1 (6 bases). V was pared by 4 bases and J by 1 base, with 13 bases between. This CDR3 comprises 15 residues. The germline V gene has CDR1 SGHRS and CDR2 YFSETQ. The CDR3 region has the DNA TGCGCCAGCAGCCAGACAGGTAGCGGCACAGATACGCAGTATTTT. This encodes CASSQTGSGTDTQYF.

With respect to this clonotype: A read error may produce the germline difference seen at one junction end. V is TRBV5-1 and J is TRBJ2-3; D might be TRBD2 (6 bases). CDR1 is SGHRS and CDR2 is YFSETQ in the germline V gene. The CDR3 is 13 residues long. The CDR3 reads CDSSLEGQDTQYF. The CDR3 DNA reads as TGCGACAGCAGCTTGGAGGGTCAAGATACGCAGTATTTT.

This clonotype was seen ten or more times. The chain couples TRBV9 to TRBJ2-5, with D tentatively TRBD1 or TRBD2 (5 bases each). This CDR3 is 14 amino acids long. The V end lost 3 bases, the J end lost 4 bases, and 13 bases lay between the germline ends. The germline gives CDR1 SGDLS, CDR2 YYNGEE. This chain's CDR3 is CASSASGARETQYF. In nucleotides, the CDR3 is TGTGCCAGCAGCGCGTCCGGGGCCAGAGAGACCCAGTACTTC.

The J gene is TRBJ2-1, the V gene TRBV7-9; tentative D call: TRBD1 (6 bases). The CDR3 spans 15 residues. V was pared by 2 bases and J by 0 bases, with 8 bases between. From germline, CDR1 is SEHNR and CDR2 FQNEAQ (reference sequence). CDR3 DNA: TGTGCCAGCAGCTTACAGGGGAGCTCCTACAATGAGCAGTTCTTC. Translated: CASSLQGSSYNEQFF.

This clonotype has a handful of counts. The chain has TRBV5-6 and TRBJ2-1; 10 bases line up with TRBD2. This CDR3 is 14 amino acids long. CDR1 and CDR2 (germline): SGHDT, YYEEEE. J gave up 7 bases and V 2 bases, and 3 bases lay outside the gene matches. The CDR3 DNA sequence: TGTGCCAGCAGCTTCCCGGGACTAGCGAATGAGCAGTTCTTC. Its protein product is CASSFPGLANEQFF.

The rearrangement links TRBV11-3 to TRBJ2-3; tentatively, D is TRBD2 (5 bases). Per germline, CDR1 SGHNT and CDR2 YENEEA. The CDR3 runs 15 residues. Trimming removed 5 bases at V and 1 base at J, with 13 bases between. Here the CDR3 DNA reads TGTGCCAGCAGCCCCCGGGGATCACGCACAGATACGCAGTATTTT. Translating it yields CASSPRGSRTDTQYF.

V gene TRBV6-2 or TRBV6-3 combines with J gene TRBJ2-7; D might be TRBD1 (5 bases). The CDR3 spans 14 residues. V was trimmed by 0 bases and J by 3 bases, leaving 9 bases between them. Germline values: CDR1 MNHEY, CDR2 SVGEGT. CDR3 sequence (DNA): TGTGCCAGCAGTTACTCGACAGAACTCTACGAGCAGTACGTC. Amino acids: CASSYSTELYEQYV.